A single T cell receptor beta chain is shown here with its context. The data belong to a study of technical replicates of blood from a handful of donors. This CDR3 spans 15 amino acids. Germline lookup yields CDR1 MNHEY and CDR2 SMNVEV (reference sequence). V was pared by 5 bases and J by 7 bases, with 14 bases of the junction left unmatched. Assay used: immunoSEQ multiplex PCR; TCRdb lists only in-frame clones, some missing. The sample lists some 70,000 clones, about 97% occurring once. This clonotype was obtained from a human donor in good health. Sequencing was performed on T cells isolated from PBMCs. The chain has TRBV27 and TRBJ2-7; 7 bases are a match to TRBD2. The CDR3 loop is CASSPDGEGSEEQYF. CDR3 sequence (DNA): TGTGCCAGCAGTCCCGACGGGGAGGGAAGTGAAGAGCAGTACTTC.